The source of this TCR beta chain is a study of shared clonotypes between healthy human individuals. Sequenced by immunoSEQ multiplex PCR; TCRdb stores in-frame clones only, minus some. The sample lists about 2.1 million clones, around 93% occurring once. V lost 3 bases to trimming and J lost 3 bases, with 9 bases between them. CDR1 is SGDLS and CDR2 is YYNGEE in the germline V gene. CDR3 length: 13 residues. Terminally differentiated effector memory CD45RA+ cells were left out of the naive CD8 fraction, which was CD45RO-negative and positively selected for CCR7. V is TRBV9 and J is TRBJ1-2; D is uncertain. The origin of this receptor is a man aged 18 to 29 in good health. Some clones in this sample may be carry-over from other donors' samples. What was sequenced was naive CD8+ T cells from PBMCs. CDR3 residues: CASSEKDDYGYTF. The CDR3 coding sequence is TGTGCCAGCAGCGAGAAAGACGACTATGGCTACACCTTC.